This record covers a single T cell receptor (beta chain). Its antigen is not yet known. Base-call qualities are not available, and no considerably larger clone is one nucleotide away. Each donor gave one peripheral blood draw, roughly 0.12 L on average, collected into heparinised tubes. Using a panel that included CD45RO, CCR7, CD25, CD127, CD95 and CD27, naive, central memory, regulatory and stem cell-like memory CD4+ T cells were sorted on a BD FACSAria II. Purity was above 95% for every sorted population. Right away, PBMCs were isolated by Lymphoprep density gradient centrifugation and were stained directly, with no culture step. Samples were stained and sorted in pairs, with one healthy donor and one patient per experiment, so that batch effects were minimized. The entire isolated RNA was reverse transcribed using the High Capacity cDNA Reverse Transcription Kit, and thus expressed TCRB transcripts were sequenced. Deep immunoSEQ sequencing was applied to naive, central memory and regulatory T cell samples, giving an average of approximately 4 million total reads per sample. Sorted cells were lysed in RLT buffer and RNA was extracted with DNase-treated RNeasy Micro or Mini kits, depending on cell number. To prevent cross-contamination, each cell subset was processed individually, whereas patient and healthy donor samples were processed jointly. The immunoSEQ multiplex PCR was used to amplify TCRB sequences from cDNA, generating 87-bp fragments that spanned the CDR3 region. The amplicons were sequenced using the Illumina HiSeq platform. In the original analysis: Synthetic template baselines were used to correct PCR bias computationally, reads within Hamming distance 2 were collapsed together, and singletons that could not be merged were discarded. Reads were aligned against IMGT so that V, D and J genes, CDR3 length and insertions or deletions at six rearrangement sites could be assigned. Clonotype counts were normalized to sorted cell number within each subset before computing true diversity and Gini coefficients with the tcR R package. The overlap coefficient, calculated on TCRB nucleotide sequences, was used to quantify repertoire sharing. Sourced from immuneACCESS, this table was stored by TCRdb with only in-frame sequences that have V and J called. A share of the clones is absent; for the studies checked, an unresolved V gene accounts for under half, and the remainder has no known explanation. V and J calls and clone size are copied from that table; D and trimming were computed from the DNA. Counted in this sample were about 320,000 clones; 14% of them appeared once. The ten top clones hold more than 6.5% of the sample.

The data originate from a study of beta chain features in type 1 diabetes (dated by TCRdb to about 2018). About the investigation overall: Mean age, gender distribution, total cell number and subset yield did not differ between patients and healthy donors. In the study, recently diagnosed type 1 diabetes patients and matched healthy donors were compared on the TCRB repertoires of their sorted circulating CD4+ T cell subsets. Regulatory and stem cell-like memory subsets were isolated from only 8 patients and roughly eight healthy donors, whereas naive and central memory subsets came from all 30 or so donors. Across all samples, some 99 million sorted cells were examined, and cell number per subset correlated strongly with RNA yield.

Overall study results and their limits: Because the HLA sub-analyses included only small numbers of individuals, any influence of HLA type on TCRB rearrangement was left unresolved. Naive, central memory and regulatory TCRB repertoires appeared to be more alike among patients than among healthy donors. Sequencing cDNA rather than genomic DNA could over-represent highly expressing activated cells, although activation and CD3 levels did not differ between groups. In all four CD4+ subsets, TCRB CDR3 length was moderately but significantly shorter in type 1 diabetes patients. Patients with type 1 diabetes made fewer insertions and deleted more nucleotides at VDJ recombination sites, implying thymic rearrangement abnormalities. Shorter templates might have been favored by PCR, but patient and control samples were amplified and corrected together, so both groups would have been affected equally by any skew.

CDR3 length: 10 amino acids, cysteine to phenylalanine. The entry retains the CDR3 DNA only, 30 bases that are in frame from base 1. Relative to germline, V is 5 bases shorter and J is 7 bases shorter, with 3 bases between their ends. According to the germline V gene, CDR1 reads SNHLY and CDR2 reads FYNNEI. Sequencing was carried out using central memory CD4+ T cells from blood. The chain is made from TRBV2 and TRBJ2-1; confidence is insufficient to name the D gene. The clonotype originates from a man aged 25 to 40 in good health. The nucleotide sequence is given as TGTGCCAGCAGTATTAATGAGCAGTTCTTC. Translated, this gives CASSINEQFF.